This T cell receptor (beta chain) was captured in a study of post-analysis software for immune sequencing data. V was cut by 0 bases and J by 5 bases, with 12 bases left in between. The germline gives CDR1 SGDLS, CDR2 YYNGEE. This CDR3 contains 15 residues. This clonotype has only a few counts. No antigen is known for it. General study results and limits: Controls showed lower frequencies than patients for a few TRBV segments, and TRBV5-6, TRBV5-1 and TRBV20-1 were among these.

Libraries were made from TCR beta cDNA, and they carried unique molecular identifiers. TCRdb itself ran the PCR reads through MiXCR, one entry per CDR3 protein. The sample records fewer than 850,000 distinct CDR3 sequences, approximately 44% being singletons. The receptor was isolated from a girl aged 5-17 years with multiple sclerosis. The chain employs TRBV9 and TRBJ2-4; unclear D gene. Sequenced sample: blood. DNA for the CDR3: TGTGCCAGCAGCGTAGGTGGACGGCTCGAAAACATTCAGTACTTC. Translation gives CASSVGGRLENIQYF.